The 17 T cell receptor beta chains below were found in one sample sequenced in a study of identical twins. Via MiXCR, TCRdb re-called the 5' RACE reads, giving one row per CDR3 protein. The sample includes approximately 210,000 distinct CDR3 sequences, roughly 15% of them seen just once. The same specimen was also included in a second study, on T cells expressing NK-cell markers.

Sequenced input: CD8+ T cells sorted from blood. These receptors came from a woman aged 18-29 years in good health.

The chain employs TRBV4-2 and TRBJ2-3; 8 bases map to TRBD2. The CDR3 totals 20 residues. V shed 5 bases, J shed 0 bases, and the junction held 19 bases outside the gene matches. Germline V lookup: CDR1 LGHNA, CDR2 YNFKEQ. The CDR3 coding sequence is TGTGCCAGCAGCGGCGATCCATTGGTAGCGGGATCTGCTAGCACAGATACGCAGTATTTT. Protein: CASSGDPLVAGSASTDTQYF.

The rearrangement joins TRBV24-1 to TRBJ2-1; 10 nucleotides align to TRBD2. Unmatched junction bases numbered 5, after V lost 0 bases and J lost 4 bases. The CDR3 has 17 residues. Germline V gene data show CDR1 as KGHDR and CDR2 as SFDVKD. The CDR3: CATSDLQGLASYNEQFF. The DNA for the CDR3 is TGTGCCACCAGTGATTTGCAGGGACTAGCGTCTTACAATGAGCAGTTCTTC.

The table lists this clonotype with many counts. V usage is TRBV29-1 and J usage is TRBJ1-1; 7 bases fit TRBD1. The V segment lost 3 bases and the J segment 4 bases; nucleotides outside the gene matches: 2. The CDR3 is made up of 12 amino acids. The germline V gene has CDR1 SQVTM and CDR2 ANQGSEA. CDR3 nucleotide sequence: TGCAGCGTTGATACAGGGGTCACTGAAGCTTTCTTT. This codes for CSVDTGVTEAFF.

This chain links TRBV6-2 or TRBV6-3 with TRBJ2-5, with TRBD2 identical over 7 bases. Germline V gene sequence: CDR1 MNHEY, CDR2 SVGEGT. V trimming: 6 bases; J trimming: 5 bases; junction bases outside the gene matches: 15. This CDR3 contains 16 residues. CDR3 amino acids: CASSWMGTILRETQYF. CDR3 nucleotide sequence: TGTGCCAGCAGCTGGATGGGGACTATCCTCAGGGAGACCCAGTACTTC.

In this sample, this clonotype turned up many times. The V and J genes are TRBV12-3 or TRBV12-4 and TRBJ2-1; D is uncertain. V was pared by 5 bases and J by 8 bases, with 7 bases between. The CDR3 consists of 11 residues. This CDR3 reads CASSRDDEQFF. CDR3 coding DNA: TGTGCCAGCAGTCGAGATGATGAGCAGTTCTTC.

Many counts were recorded for this clonotype. This sequence joins TRBV20-1 and TRBJ2-1; 9 bases are shared with TRBD2. The CDR3 extends over 14 amino acids. The V gene's germline CDR1 is DFQATT and CDR2 SNEGSKA (reference sequence). Losses at the gene ends were 1 base for V and 8 bases for J; bases not matched to a gene: 6. CDR3 DNA: TGCAGTGCTAGAGGTGGGCTAGCGGGGTATGAGCAGTTCTTC. It specifies CSARGGLAGYEQFF.

J is TRBJ2-3 and V is TRBV2; D is ambiguous. The germline CDR1 and CDR2 sequences are SNHLY and FYNNEI. The V end lost 3 bases, the J end lost 4 bases, and 14 bases lay between the germline ends. The length of the CDR3 is 15 residues. The CDR3 region has the DNA TGTGCCAGCAGTGAGAGCTTAGGGAAGGCAGATACGCAGTATTTT. It yields the protein CASSESLGKADTQYF.

This chain's CDR3 is CASTAPSGGTNTDTQYF. For the CDR3, the DNA is TGTGCCAGCACCGCCCCTAGCGGGGGGACCAACACAGATACGCAGTATTTT. This chain uses TRBV2 with TRBJ2-3; 11 bases are shared with TRBD2. There are 17 residues in the CDR3. CDR1 and CDR2 (germline): SNHLY, FYNNEI. V was clipped by 7 bases and J by 2 bases; unmatched bases: 11.

This clonotype was recorded at least ten times. This sequence joins TRBV12-3 or TRBV12-4 and TRBJ1-5; TRBD1 is a possible D gene (5 bases). The CDR3 is made up of 16 amino acids. The germline V and J ends were trimmed by 5 bases and 1 base, with 15 bases remaining between them. The CDR3 loop is CASSVSTWDSNQPQHF. The CDR3 DNA reads as TGTGCCAGCAGTGTCTCAACATGGGACAGCAATCAGCCCCAGCATTTT.

V is TRBV12-3 or TRBV12-4 and J is TRBJ2-1; D may be TRBD2 (6 bases). This CDR3 has 16 amino acids. The V and J ends lost 8 bases and 3 bases respectively, with 20 bases between them. The chain's CDR3 is CASSRELGGFYNEQFF. The CDR3 coding sequence is TGTGCCAGCTCACGGGAATTGGGGGGTTTCTACAATGAGCAGTTCTTC.

This clonotype was seen a few times. The V and J genes are TRBV7-7 and TRBJ2-7; 8 nucleotides align to TRBD1. CDR3 length: 15 residues. Germline V lookup: CDR1 SSHAT, CDR2 FNYEAQ (reference sequence). V shed 0 bases and J 4 bases; nucleotides not matched to a gene: 5. The CDR3 nucleotides read TGTGCCAGCAGCTTAGCATACGGACAGGGTTACGAGCAGTACTTC. Translation gives CASSLAYGQGYEQYF.

The rearrangement uses TRBV6-2 or TRBV6-3 and TRBJ2-7, with 12 bases matching TRBD2. The trim removed 6 bases at V and 6 bases at J, leaving 12 bases unmatched. This CDR3 is 16 amino acids long. Germline V gene sequence: CDR1 MNHEY, CDR2 SVGEGT. The CDR3 DNA reads TGTGCCAGCAGCCGGGTCGGACTAGCGGGACCTCTCGAGCAGTACTTC. It codes for CASSRVGLAGPLEQYF.

The chain combines TRBV6-5 with TRBJ1-2; the match to TRBD1 covers 8 bases. The length of the CDR3 is 14 residues. The germline gives CDR1 MNHEY, CDR2 SVGAGI. V lost 6 bases to trimming and J lost 0 bases; unmatched junction nucleotides: 3. The CDR3 bases are TGTGCCAGCAGCTTACAGGGGGCTAACTATGGCTACACCTTC. Translation gives CASSLQGANYGYTF.

The chain uses TRBV20-1 and TRBJ2-1; 10 bases are shared with TRBD2. The CDR3 consists of 15 residues. V gave up 5 bases and J gave up 2 bases; unmatched junction bases: 6. CDR1 and CDR2 from the germline V gene are DFQATT and SNEGSKA (reference sequence). CDR3 DNA sequence: TGCAGTGCTTTCCCAACTAGCGGGACCTACAATGAGCAGTTCTTC. This encodes CSAFPTSGTYNEQFF.

This clonotype was counted once. This chain uses TRBV11-2 with TRBJ2-1, with 8 nucleotides matching TRBD2. Germline trimming cut 7 bases from V and 8 bases from J; bases unmatched to any gene: 7. Germline V lookup: CDR1 SGHAT, CDR2 FQNNGV. This CDR3 has 13 amino acids. CDR3 residues: CASNPGTSDEQFF. For the CDR3, the DNA is TGTGCCAGCAACCCCGGGACTAGTGATGAGCAGTTCTTC. Using reference TRBV11-2 and TRBJ2-1 for the parts outside the CDR3, the full variable domain is EAGVAQSPRYKIIEKRQSVAFWCNPISGHATLYWYQQILGQGPKLLIQFQNNGVVDDSQLPKDRFSAERLKGVDSTLKIQPAKLEDSAVYLCASNPGTSDEQFFGPGTRLTVL.

The J gene is TRBJ2-7, the V gene TRBV5-1; 8 bases align to TRBD2. The CDR3 is 14 amino acids. The germline CDR1 and CDR2 sequences are SGHRS and YFSETQ. V was pared by 6 bases and J by 6 bases, with 11 bases of the junction left unmatched. CDR3 in DNA: TGCGCCAGCATGCCCGTTCCCGGGGGGGGCGAGCAGTACTTC. Protein: CASMPVPGGGEQYF.

This clonotype was seen only a few times. The rearrangement links TRBV29-1 to TRBJ1-2; D unclear. Trimming shortened V by 1 base and J by 5 bases, and 5 bases separated the two germline ends. CDR3 length: 11 amino acids. Per germline, CDR1 SQVTM and CDR2 ANQGSEA. Written as DNA, the CDR3 is TGCAGCGTTGAAGCGCGGTATGGCTACACCTTC. Protein sequence: CSVEARYGYTF.